This T cell receptor beta chain stems from a study of T cells in localized non-small cell lung cancer. Study-wide points: Blood T cell density predicted longer survival; adjacent-lung clonality, shorter. Maximal T cell clonality occurred in uninvolved adjacent lung, with tumor ranking below it. The tumor had only one region sequenced, so heterogeneity remains possible.

Concerning this clone itself: As yet, its antigen is unknown.

Method: immunoSEQ multiplex PCR; TCRdb's copy keeps in-frame clones and lacks some. The profile shows tens of thousands of clones, about 88% of them singletons. This specimen was peripheral blood, taken before any cancer treatment. This sequence originates from a male donor at least 60 years old with stage I squamous cell lung carcinoma.

The CDR3 is CAISGGGRNTIYF. The CDR3 DNA reads as TGTGCCATCAGTGGGGGCGGTCGAAACACCATATATTTT. The J gene is TRBJ1-3, the V gene TRBV10-3; possibly TRBD1 for D (5 bases). This CDR3 spans 13 amino acids. Per the germline V gene, CDR1 is ENHRY and CDR2 is SYGVKD. V dropped 4 bases and J dropped 5 bases, with 9 bases sitting between them.